These 8 T cell receptor beta chains came from one sample sequenced in a study of T cells after yellow fever vaccination. TCRdb passed the 5' RACE reads through MiXCR, listing each CDR3 protein once. The sample holds around 16,000 distinct CDR3 sequences, about 4% seen once. Sequencing used PBMCs, either bulk or a sorted T-cell subset (CD4+, CD8+, memory, or dextramer-sorted; not recorded which), obtained 15 days after the yellow fever booster vaccination. These receptors were obtained from a young man who received the YFV17D yellow fever vaccine.

At least ten counts were recorded for this clonotype. The chain combines TRBV27 with TRBJ2-5; tentative D call: TRBD2 (6 bases). Trimming took 2 bases from V and 4 from J, leaving 11 bases between them. Germline CDR1 reads MNHEY; CDR2 reads SMNVEV (reference sequence). The CDR3 contains 14 residues. In nucleotides, the CDR3 is TGTGCCAGCAGTTTAATCGCGGGGCTAGAGACCCAGTACTTC. The encoded protein is CASSLIAGLETQYF.

This clonotype was observed at least ten times. V is TRBV27 and J is TRBJ2-7; 11 nucleotides align to TRBD2. V gave up 4 bases and J gave up 0 bases; unmatched junction bases: 8. CDR1 is MNHEY, CDR2 SMNVEV, per germline (reference sequence). The CDR3 has 17 residues. For the CDR3, the DNA is TGTGCCAGCAGTTCCAGGTCCGGGACTAGCGGCTCCTACGAGCAGTACTTC. This translates into CASSSRSGTSGSYEQYF.

This clonotype showed up many times. The rearrangement links TRBV5-1 to TRBJ2-7; 12 positions agree with TRBD1. The CDR3 spans 15 residues. V gave up 5 bases and J gave up 4 bases; unmatched junction bases: 7. CDR1 and CDR2 from the germline V gene are SGHRS and YFSETQ. The CDR3 DNA is TGCGCCAGCAGAGTTTCGGGACAGGGGGCTTACGAGCAGTACTTC. Its protein product is CASRVSGQGAYEQYF.

This clonotype appeared many times. The V gene is TRBV13, the J gene TRBJ2-2; 7 positions agree with TRBD1. The germline V gene encodes CDR1 PRHDT and CDR2 FYEKMQ (reference sequence). V dropped 5 bases and J dropped 5; count of bases not matched to a gene: 8. The CDR3 covers 15 residues. The CDR3 protein is CASSQGGEWTGELFF. Written as DNA, the CDR3 is TGTGCCAGCAGCCAAGGGGGCGAGTGGACCGGGGAGCTGTTTTTT.

This clonotype has at least ten counts. This chain links TRBV4-2 with TRBJ2-1; D perhaps matches TRBD2 (6 bases). V was shortened by 0 bases and J by 12 bases, with 9 bases between the two germline ends. This CDR3 region has 12 residues. Germline V gives CDR1 LGHNA, CDR2 YNFKEQ. CDR3 nucleotides: TGTGCCAGCAGCCAAGATGGGGGGTCGCAGTTCTTC. Amino acid sequence: CASSQDGGSQFF.

This clonotype was picked up many times. V is TRBV9 and J is TRBJ2-7, with a tentative D call TRBD2 (6 bases). Trimming removed 3 bases at V and 3 bases at J, with 10 bases between. The V gene's germline CDR1 is SGDLS and CDR2 YYNGEE. This CDR3 spans 13 amino acids. The CDR3 DNA reads TGTGCCAGCAGCGAGGAGGGCGACTACGAGCAGTACTTC. Protein product: CASSEEGDYEQYF.

This clonotype was observed many times. This chain uses TRBV6-1 with TRBJ2-7; 11 bases fit TRBD2. V shed 6 bases, J shed 5 bases, and the junction held 6 bases outside the gene matches. Per germline, CDR1 MNHNS and CDR2 SASEGT. This CDR3 has 14 residues. In DNA, the CDR3 is TGTGCCAGCAGGATAGCGGGAGGGCCGAACGAGCAGTACTTC. Translating gives CASRIAGGPNEQYF.

About this clonotype: Being one base from a much bigger clone, this may be a read error. This chain connects TRBV5-4 to TRBJ2-7, with 8 positions matching TRBD2. The CDR3 covers 15 residues. Germline values: CDR1 SGHNT, CDR2 YYREEE (reference sequence). The CDR3, as DNA: TGTGCCAGCGGCTTTGGACCCCCGGGGGGGGACGAGCAGTACTTC. Translating it yields CASGFGPPGGDEQYF.